One sample yielded the 11 T cell receptor beta chains listed below, sequenced in a study of low-dose radiotherapy and immunotherapy resistance in tumors. Both TCRalpha and TCRbeta chains were reverse transcribed with V-gene-specific primers. Both a constant-region primer and a V-primer adapter served to amplify TCRs across roughly 20 PCR cycles. MiXCR, run by TCRdb on the reads, gives a single entry per CDR3 protein. The data hold 65,000 to 95,000 distinct CDR3 sequences, with 18% observed a single time. The sample's time point: before trial treatment. The sample was PBMCs, taken before treatment. Receptors were obtained from a male donor with prostate cancer.

This clonotype was observed many times. The chain links TRBV19 to TRBJ1-1; possible D gene TRBD1, 6 bases. Trimming pared 6 bases from V and 1 base from J, leaving 15 bases between. The CDR3 spans 15 residues. Germline CDR1 reads LNHDA; CDR2 reads SQIVND (reference sequence). CDR3 loop: CASRNTGIRNTEAFF. CDR3 coding DNA: TGTGCCAGTAGGAATACAGGGATAAGGAACACTGAAGCTTTCTTT. The full variable domain, in which reference TRBV19 and TRBJ1-1 provide the parts outside the CDR3, is DGGITQSPKYLFRKEGQNVTLSCEQNLNHDAMYWYRQDPGQGLRLIYYSQIVNDFQKGDIAEGYSVSREKKESFPLTVTSAQKNPTAFYLCASRNTGIRNTEAFFGQGTRLTVV.

This clonotype was seen a few times. The junction shows a germline mismatch at one end, possibly a read error. The rearrangement joins TRBV30 to TRBJ2-1; the D gene could be TRBD1 or TRBD2 (5 bases each). CDR1 and CDR2 from the germline V gene are GTSNPN and SVGIG (reference sequence). CDR3 length: 13 residues. The CDR3 loop is CAWSVRAPGPGRF. The CDR3 bases are TGTGCCTGGAGTGTACGAGCACCGGGACCCGGACGTTTC. Full variable domain (rest looked up from reference TRBV30 and TRBJ2-1): SQTIHQWPATLVQPVGSPLSLECTVEGTSNPNLYWYRQAAGRGLQLLFYSVGIGQISSEVPQNLSASRPQDRQFILSSKKLLLSDSGFYLCAWSVRAPGPGRFGPGTRLTVL.

Many counts were recorded for this clonotype. V usage is TRBV20-1 and J usage is TRBJ2-1; 14 nucleotides line up with TRBD2. CDR3 size: 17 residues. In germline, CDR1 is DFQATT, CDR2 SNEGSKA (reference sequence). V lost 6 bases to trimming and J lost 0 bases; unmatched junction nucleotides: 7. The CDR3 nucleotides read TGCAGTGCAACCGGGACTAGCGGGGGAAGCTCCTACAATGAGCAGTTCTTC. It is translated as CSATGTSGGSSYNEQFF.

This clonotype was seen repeatedly, ten times or more. The chain employs TRBV5-1 and TRBJ2-1; D is uncertain. The CDR3 is made up of 16 amino acids. V was trimmed by 2 bases and J by 0 bases, leaving 12 bases between them. CDR1 is SGHRS and CDR2 is YFSETQ in the germline V gene. The CDR3 nucleotides read TGCGCCAGCAGCTTCGCGCAGAAAAGCTCCTACAATGAGCAGTTCTTC. It translates to CASSFAQKSSYNEQFF. The full variable domain, in which reference TRBV5-1 and TRBJ2-1 provide the parts outside the CDR3, is KAGVTQTPRYLIKTRGQQVTLSCSPISGHRSVSWYQQTPGQGLQFLFEYFSETQRNKGNFPGRFSGRQFSNSRSEMNVSTLELGDSALYLCASSFAQKSSYNEQFFGPGTRLTVL.

Points on this clonotype: This likely stems from a read error, as it lies one base from a far larger clone. The CDR3 nucleotides read TGTGCCATCAGGCGGGAGTCCAGCTACAATGAGCAGTACTTC. Residues: CAIRRESSYNEQYF. The chain recombines TRBV10-3 with TRBJ2-5; 7 positions match TRBD2. The V gene end was trimmed by 6 bases and the J gene end by 11 bases; junction bases not matched to a gene: 15. The CDR3 spans 14 residues. CDR1 ENHRY and CDR2 SYGVKD come from the germline V gene.

Ten or more counts support this clonotype. The CDR3 spells CASRRTSGADTQYF. The CDR3 DNA reads as TGTGCCAGCAGAAGGACTAGCGGCGCAGATACGCAGTATTTT. The chain carries TRBV6-1 and TRBJ2-3; 10 positions match TRBD2. Unmatched junction bases numbered 4, after V lost 6 bases and J lost 4 bases. This CDR3 is 14 amino acids long. Per germline, CDR1 MNHNS and CDR2 SASEGT.

Notes on this clonotype: The likely explanation is a read error, given a far larger clone one base away. The chain joins TRBV5-1 to TRBJ2-1; the D call may be TRBD1 or TRBD2 (6 bases each). The ends were cut back, 1 base at V and 10 bases at J, with 21 bases in the middle. The CDR3 has 16 amino acids. Germline V gene data show CDR1 as SGHRS and CDR2 as YFSETQ. CDR3 in DNA: TGCGCCAGCAGCTTGATCGACGGGGGCGCGAGGTCCGAGCAGTTCTTC. Its protein is CASSLIDGGARSEQFF.

This clonotype was seen more than once but under ten times. The V and J genes are TRBV7-3 and TRBJ2-3; no reliable D call. V was cut by 1 base and J by 4 bases, with 18 bases left in between. The length of the CDR3 is 17 residues. Germline V gene sequence: CDR1 SGHTA, CDR2 FQGTGA. CDR3 sequence reads: CASSLIPRTEAPDTQYF. The CDR3 nucleotides read TGTGCCAGCAGCTTAATCCCCCGGACGGAAGCGCCAGATACGCAGTATTTT.

This clonotype was counted many times. The V call is TRBV7-6, the J call TRBJ2-3, with 13 bases matching TRBD2. This CDR3 has 16 amino acids. The junction had 5 bases not matched to a gene; V was cut back by 4 bases and J by 4 bases. Germline loops: CDR1 SGHVS, CDR2 FNYEAQ. Written as DNA, the CDR3 is TGTGCCAGCAGCTCTACTAGCGGGGGGGGCGCAGATACGCAGTATTTT. As protein: CASSSTSGGGADTQYF.

V usage is TRBV27 and J usage is TRBJ1-6, with D unresolved. Germline V lookup: CDR1 MNHEY, CDR2 SMNVEV (reference sequence). Trimming removed 1 base from V and 14 bases from J, with 12 bases in between. CDR3 length equals 13 residues. CDR3 loop: CASSLFGLPTLHF. CDR3 sequence (DNA): TGTGCCAGCAGTTTATTTGGGCTTCCAACCCTCCACTTT.

Concerning this clonotype itself: A far bigger clonotype differs at one base, so this is likely a read error. The chain uses TRBV6-2 or TRBV6-3 and TRBJ2-7; D call uncertain. Trimming cost V 9 bases and J 2 bases, with 11 bases left between them. The CDR3 is 12 residues long. Germline CDR1 is MNHEY and CDR2 is SVGEGT. The CDR3, as DNA: TGTGCCAGATCTTTGTCAGCCTACGAGCAGTACTTC. Protein product: CARSLSAYEQYF.